These 32 T cell receptor beta chains were all obtained from the same sample, sequenced in a study of OX40 agonist ivuxolimab in advanced cancers. Profiling relied on immunoSEQ multiplex PCR, and the TCRdb table lists in-frame clones only, not all of them. The table has 70,000 to 95,000 clones, about 86% seen once. The sequencing used CD4+ or CD8+ T cells sorted from blood, collected in a trial of the OX40 agonist ivuxolimab. These receptors all stem from an adult with an advanced solid tumor such as melanoma, head and neck, liver or kidney cancer.

This rearrangement joins TRBV28 to TRBJ1-4; no definite D call. The ends were cut back, 3 bases at V and 0 bases at J, with 11 bases in the middle. The CDR3 contains 16 residues. Germline CDR1 reads MDHEN; CDR2 reads SYDVKM. The CDR3 bases are TGTGCCAGCAGTTTCTCGGGGATTGCAACTAATGAAAAACTGTTTTTT. Translated: CASSFSGIATNEKLFF.

The rearrangement links TRBV11-1 to TRBJ1-6; weak D call: TRBD1 (5 bases). V was trimmed by 2 bases and J by 18 bases, leaving 17 bases between them. CDR1 is SGHAT and CDR2 is FQDESV in the germline V gene (reference sequence). CDR3 length: 13 residues. The CDR3 sequence is CASSLPGRTNPHF. The CDR3 DNA is TGTGCCAGCAGCTTACCGGGACGCACCAATCCCCACTTT.

The chain carries TRBV27 and TRBJ1-5; D gene unclear. The CDR3 has 14 amino acids. Trimming cost V 3 bases and J 6 bases, with 12 bases left between them. Per the germline V gene, CDR1 is MNHEY and CDR2 is SMNVEV (reference sequence). CDR3 sequence: CASSLVGRGQPQHF. The CDR3 DNA reads TGTGCCAGCAGTTTGGTAGGGAGAGGTCAGCCCCAGCATTTT.

V gene TRBV4-2 combines with J gene TRBJ1-6; D is ambiguous. Trimming took off 0 bases at V and 9 bases at J, with 15 bases between the two ends. Germline V gene sequence: CDR1 LGHNA, CDR2 YNFKEQ. The CDR3 extends over 16 amino acids. This chain's CDR3 is CASSQDRTGVGSPLHF. DNA for the CDR3: TGTGCCAGCAGCCAAGATCGCACGGGAGTGGGTTCACCCCTCCACTTT.

This clone came up a few times. The chain employs TRBV6-4 and TRBJ2-1; TRBD2 agrees at 7 bases. Germline values: CDR1 MRHNA, CDR2 SNTAGT. The CDR3 loop spans 14 amino acids. The V gene end was trimmed by 3 bases and the J gene end by 5 bases; junction bases not matched to a gene: 4. CDR3 bases: TGTGCCAGCAGTGAGGGTCGGGGGGACAATGAGCAGTTCTTC. This encodes CASSEGRGDNEQFF.

Comments on this clone: Other DNA sequences within the sample encode an identical CDR3. The chain links TRBV11-2 to TRBJ1-2, with D perhaps TRBD1 (6 bases). Looked up from germline, CDR1 is SGHAT and CDR2 is FQNNGV. The CDR3 covers 13 residues. V dropped 5 bases and J dropped 8 bases, with 15 bases sitting between them. CDR3 in DNA: TGTGCCAGCAGCCCGGGGGCTGCGGGAGGCTACACCTTC. Residues: CASSPGAAGGYTF. Combining the CDR3 with reference TRBV11-2 and TRBJ1-2 gives the whole variable domain EAGVAQSPRYKIIEKRQSVAFWCNPISGHATLYWYQQILGQGPKLLIQFQNNGVVDDSQLPKDRFSAERLKGVDSTLKIQPAKLEDSAVYLCASSPGAAGGYTFGSGTRLTVV.

CDR3 coding DNA: TGTGCCAGCAGCCGTGACGCCTGGACTAGCGGGGGTGGGAGTGAGCAGTTCTTC. This sequence encodes CASSRDAWTSGGGSEQFF. V usage is TRBV5-4 and J usage is TRBJ2-1; 13 nucleotides align to TRBD2. CDR3 length equals 18 residues. J gave up 9 bases and V 4 bases, and 16 bases lay outside the gene matches. Germline-derived CDR1 and CDR2 are SGHNT and YYREEE (reference sequence). The full variable domain, completed using reference TRBV5-4 and TRBJ2-1, is ETGVTQSPTHLIKTRGQQVTLRCSSQSGHNTVSWYQQALGQGPQFIFQYYREEENGRGNFPPRFSGLQFPNYSSELNVNALELDDSALYLCASSRDAWTSGGGSEQFFGPGTRLTVL.

The V call is TRBV28, the J call TRBJ1-3; D may be TRBD1 (5 bases). This CDR3 is 14 amino acids long. V gave up 7 bases and J gave up 0 bases, with 10 bases separating them. Per the germline V gene, CDR1 is MDHEN and CDR2 is SYDVKM. CDR3 loop: CASISGGSGNTIYF. CDR3 coding DNA: TGTGCCAGCATTAGCGGGGGCTCTGGAAACACCATATATTTT.

The genes are TRBV18 and TRBJ1-6; no definite D call. This CDR3 has 15 amino acids. CDR1 is KGHSH and CDR2 is LQKENI in the germline V gene. The V gene lost 6 bases and the J gene lost 8 bases, with 17 bases spanning the gap. The DNA of the CDR3 is TGTGCCAGCTCGCCGCGACGGTTATTAGATTCACCCCTCCACTTT. It yields the protein CASSPRRLLDSPLHF.

J is TRBJ1-4 and V is TRBV7-9, with D unclear. There are 16 residues in the CDR3. Germline CDR1 reads SEHNR; CDR2 reads FQNEAQ (reference sequence). Trimming pared 4 bases from V and 4 bases from J, leaving 16 bases between. In DNA, the CDR3 is TGTGCCAGCAGCTACCCCCCAGCGAGCGTTAATGAAAAACTGTTTTTT. Its protein product is CASSYPPASVNEKLFF.

This rearrangement joins TRBV7-9 to TRBJ2-7; unclear D gene. CDR3 length: 12 amino acids. V dropped 5 bases and J dropped 0 bases, with 5 bases sitting between them. CDR1 is SEHNR and CDR2 is FQNEAQ in the germline V gene (reference sequence). CDR3 sequence (DNA): TGTGCCAGCAGCCCGAGCTCCTACGAGCAGTACTTC. Protein product: CASSPSSYEQYF. The full variable domain, its missing parts supplied by reference TRBV7-9 and TRBJ2-7, is DTGVSQNPRHKITKRGQNVTFRCDPISEHNRLYWYRQTLGQGPEFLTYFQNEAQLEKSRLLSDRFSAERPKGSFSTLEIQRTEQGDSAMYLCASSPSSYEQYFGPGTRLTVT.

The genes are TRBV4-1 and TRBJ1-2; no firm D call. V dropped 4 bases and J dropped 4 bases, with 28 bases sitting between them. Per germline, CDR1 MGHRA and CDR2 YSYEKL. The CDR3 has 19 amino acids. The CDR3 region has the DNA TGCGCCAGCAGCCGCCGGGGTGGAATGGAAGGGCTGGTGAGCTATGGCTACACCTTC. It translates to CASSRRGGMEGLVSYGYTF.

The rearrangement joins TRBV5-1 to TRBJ1-2, with TRBD1 matching 8 bases. CDR1 and CDR2 (germline): SGHRS, YFSETQ. The length of the CDR3 is 14 residues. With V trimmed by 0 bases and J by 8 bases, 6 bases remained unmatched. As DNA, the CDR3 is TGCGCCAGCAGCTTGGGACAGGGGATCGGAGGCTACACCTTC. It translates to CASSLGQGIGGYTF.

In its sample, this clone was seen a few times. The chain has TRBV4-1 and TRBJ1-2, with D hard to call. Trimming left V 0 bases short and J 3 bases short, with 11 bases between. Germline V gene sequence: CDR1 MGHRA, CDR2 YSYEKL. The CDR3 runs 15 residues. CDR3 in amino acids: CASSQDSGRDYGYTF. CDR3 in DNA: TGCGCCAGCAGCCAAGATTCGGGCAGAGACTATGGCTACACCTTC.

This clone was seen just once. V usage is TRBV2 and J usage is TRBJ2-7; 8 bases are shared with TRBD1. This CDR3 has 16 amino acids. Germline V gene sequence: CDR1 SNHLY, CDR2 FYNNEI. J lost 0 bases, V lost 8 bases, and 12 bases had no gene match. Here the CDR3 DNA reads TGTGCCAGCTGGACTACAGGGGGTCTGAGCTCCTACGAGCAGTACTTC. Its protein is CASWTTGGLSSYEQYF. The whole variable domain, filled in from reference TRBV2 and TRBJ2-7, reads EPEVTQTPSHQVTQMGQEVILRCVPISNHLYFYWYRQILGQKVEFLVSFYNNEISEKSEIFDDQFSVERPDGSNFTLKIRSTKLEDSAMYFCASWTTGGLSSYEQYFGPGTRLTVT.

This sequence joins TRBV7-9 and TRBJ2-7; 15 positions agree with TRBD2. V shed 5 bases, J shed 5 bases, and the junction held 1 base outside the gene matches. The length of the CDR3 is 14 residues. Germline values: CDR1 SEHNR, CDR2 FQNEAQ (reference sequence). The CDR3 DNA reads as TGTGCCAGCAGCCGGACTAGCGGGGGGGACGAGCAGTACTTC. Translation gives CASSRTSGGDEQYF.

The CDR3 coding sequence is TGTGCCAGCTCAGACCGGGACAGGAACACCGGGGAGCTGTTTTTT. Amino acids: CASSDRDRNTGELFF. The gene calls are TRBV18 and TRBJ2-2; TRBD1 aligns across 7 bases. This CDR3 has 15 residues. Trimming at V came to 5 bases and at J to 1 base, leaving 4 bases not matched to a gene. Per germline, CDR1 KGHSH and CDR2 LQKENI.

The chain recombines TRBV10-1 with TRBJ1-3, with 7 bases aligning to TRBD1. The CDR3 runs to 15 residues. Trimming removed 5 bases from V and 3 bases from J; junction bases left unmatched: 7. Germline V gene sequence: CDR1 WNHNN, CDR2 SYGVQD (reference sequence). The CDR3 spells CASSKQGKGGNTIYF. In nucleotides, the CDR3 is TGCGCCAGCAGTAAACAGGGGAAAGGTGGAAACACCATATATTTT.

This clone showed up just once. V gene TRBV28 combines with J gene TRBJ1-5; a weak D match, TRBD1 (6 bases). The V and J ends lost 6 bases and 3 bases respectively, with 12 bases between them. Germline CDR1 reads MDHEN; CDR2 reads SYDVKM. The CDR3 contains 14 residues. The CDR3 sequence: CASRRPGDNQPQHF. The CDR3 bases are TGTGCCAGCAGGAGACCAGGGGACAATCAGCCCCAGCATTTT.

V and J are TRBV30 and TRBJ2-7; D not certain. Trimming cost V 2 bases and J 2 bases, with 4 bases left between them. Germline V gene lookup returns CDR1 GTSNPN and CDR2 SVGIG (reference sequence). The CDR3 is made up of 11 amino acids. CDR3 coding DNA: TGTGCCTGGAGTAGCACCTACGAGCAGTACTTC. Its protein product is CAWSSTYEQYF.

The chain carries TRBV7-2 and TRBJ2-1, with 12 bases that match TRBD2. Trimming cost V 1 base and J 8 bases; bases outside gene matches: 6. The CDR3 contains 16 residues. Germline lookup yields CDR1 SGHTA and CDR2 FQGNSA. In nucleotides, the CDR3 is TGTGCCAGCAGCTTAGGGCCTAGCGGGGGGGCCGATGAGCAGTTCTTC. Its translation: CASSLGPSGGADEQFF.

V usage is TRBV18 and J usage is TRBJ2-7, with D perhaps TRBD1 (5 bases). Deletions cut 3 bases from V and 7 bases from J, with 19 bases between. Germline V gene lookup returns CDR1 KGHSH and CDR2 LQKENI. There are 15 residues in the CDR3. The CDR3 protein is CASSPPTVGVWEQYF. The CDR3, as DNA: TGTGCCAGCTCACCCCCGACAGTGGGCGTCTGGGAGCAGTACTTC.

The rearrangement uses TRBV5-3 and TRBJ2-7; D gene uncertain. TRBV5-3 is an ORF, and what it does is uncertain. V dropped 6 bases and J dropped 4 bases, with 17 bases sitting between them. The length of the CDR3 is 14 residues. CDR3 coding DNA: TGTGCCAGAAACCCTCCGTTGGTGGATTACGAGCAGTACTTC. Its translation is CARNPPLVDYEQYF.

This chain uses TRBV5-6 with TRBJ1-2; the match to TRBD1 covers 7 bases. Germline V lookup: CDR1 SGHDT, CDR2 YYEEEE. CDR3 size: 13 residues. Germline trimming cut 4 bases from V and 8 bases from J; bases unmatched to any gene: 8. The CDR3 region is CASSLRTGEGYTF. In nucleotides, the CDR3 is TGTGCCAGCAGCCTTAGGACAGGCGAAGGCTACACCTTC.

The rearrangement joins TRBV10-2 to TRBJ1-5, with D perhaps TRBD1 (5 bases). The CDR3 consists of 15 residues. In germline, CDR1 is WSHSY, CDR2 SAAADI. V was pared by 2 bases and J by 3 bases, with 11 bases between. CDR3 sequence reads: CASSETGPFNQPQHF. The CDR3 DNA is TGCGCCAGCAGTGAGACAGGACCCTTCAATCAGCCCCAGCATTTT.

This clone is classed as medium-sized. CDR3 in DNA: TGTGCCAGCTCGTCTGCTTCTGGAAACACCATATATTTT. Translating it yields CASSSASGNTIYF. The rearrangement uses TRBV2 and TRBJ1-3; no firm D call. The CDR3 contains 13 residues. Germline assignment: CDR1 SNHLY and CDR2 FYNNEI. V was pared by 8 bases and J by 1 base, with 9 bases between.

This chain links TRBV4-1 with TRBJ1-1; the D gene is possibly TRBD1 (5 bases). The CDR3 runs 15 residues. With 4 bases removed from V and 0 bases from J, the gap between germline ends came to 12 bases. Per germline, CDR1 MGHRA and CDR2 YSYEKL. CDR3 sequence (DNA): TGCGCCAGCAGCCCTCGGGGACTGCTGAACACTGAAGCTTTCTTT. Amino acid sequence: CASSPRGLLNTEAFF.

Here the CDR3 reads CASSHSHGQQETQYF. The CDR3 nucleotides are TGTGCCAGCAGCCACTCCCATGGACAGCAAGAGACCCAGTACTTC. This sequence joins TRBV7-8 and TRBJ2-5; D is perhaps TRBD1 (6 bases). With 5 bases removed from V and 2 bases from J, the gap between germline ends came to 15 bases. In germline, CDR1 is SGHVS, CDR2 FQNEAQ. This CDR3 spans 15 amino acids.

This clone was picked up a small number of times. The rearrangement uses TRBV30 and TRBJ1-1; the D gene is possibly TRBD1 (5 bases). V was trimmed by 2 bases and J by 1 base, leaving 8 bases between them. Germline V gives CDR1 GTSNPN, CDR2 SVGIG (reference sequence). The length of the CDR3 is 13 residues. The DNA of the CDR3 is TGTGCCTGGAGTACGGGGCCGAACACTGAAGCTTTCTTT. As protein: CAWSTGPNTEAFF.

The rearrangement links TRBV6-1 to TRBJ2-1; D not certain. The V gene lost 2 bases and the J gene lost 4 bases, with 15 bases spanning the gap. The CDR3 runs to 16 residues. The germline CDR1 and CDR2 sequences are MNHNS and SASEGT. CDR3 sequence: CASSEQLTLGYNEQFF. CDR3 DNA sequence: TGTGCCAGCAGTGAACAACTTACCTTAGGATACAATGAGCAGTTCTTC.

The chain joins TRBV30 to TRBJ1-1, with D unresolved. The CDR3 has 10 amino acids. V lost 2 bases, J lost 8 bases, and 6 bases lay in between. The germline CDR1 and CDR2 sequences are GTSNPN and SVGIG (reference sequence). The CDR3 sequence: CAWSPAEAFF. Written as DNA, the CDR3 is TGTGCCTGGAGTCCGGCGGAAGCTTTCTTT. Based on the CDR3 plus reference TRBV30 and TRBJ1-1, the full variable domain is SQTIHQWPATLVQPVGSPLSLECTVEGTSNPNLYWYRQAAGRGLQLLFYSVGIGQISSEVPQNLSASRPQDRQFILSSKKLLLSDSGFYLCAWSPAEAFFGQGTRLTVV.

The V gene is TRBV28, the J gene TRBJ1-2; D ambiguous. Trimming took 6 bases from V and 4 from J, leaving 21 bases between them. The V gene's germline CDR1 is MDHEN and CDR2 SYDVKM. The CDR3 is 16 residues long. DNA of the CDR3: TGTGCCAGCAGAGGGAGAACAGCTTCCCGCGGCTATGGCTACACCTTC. This sequence encodes CASRGRTASRGYGYTF.